This passage covers 28 T cell receptor beta chains from one sample sequenced in a study of T cell repertoires in cytomegalovirus infection. TCRdb re-called the reads through MiXCR, storing one row per CDR3 protein. The data show about 160,000 distinct CDR3 sequences, roughly 17% seen once. Sequencing used CD8+ T cells from PBMCs. These receptors originate from a human donor in good health (CMV status not recorded). Some clones in this sample may be carry-over from other donors' samples.

The rearrangement joins TRBV6-5 to TRBJ2-7; maybe TRBD1 (5 bases). V was trimmed by 4 bases and J by 5 bases, leaving 6 bases between them. CDR3 length: 11 amino acids. Germline V CDR1 and CDR2: MNHEY, SVGAGI. The CDR3 DNA follows: TGTGCCAGCAGTTGGGGCAACGAGCAGTACTTC. As protein: CASSWGNEQYF.

This clonotype was observed at least ten times. CDR3 sequence: CASSGGQGVYGYTF. For the CDR3, the DNA is TGTGCCAGCAGCGGAGGACAGGGAGTCTATGGCTACACCTTC. The V gene is TRBV12-3 or TRBV12-4, the J gene TRBJ1-2; 8 nucleotides align to TRBD1. The trim removed 6 bases at V and 4 bases at J, leaving 7 bases unmatched. The CDR3 extends over 14 amino acids.

This clonotype was seen only a few times. J is TRBJ2-5 and V is TRBV20-1; 10 nucleotides agree with TRBD2. This CDR3 is 14 amino acids long. CDR1 and CDR2 (germline): DFQATT, SNEGSKA (reference sequence). V lost 5 bases to trimming and J lost 2 bases; unmatched junction nucleotides: 5. The CDR3 coding sequence is TGCAGTGCTCCCTGGACTAGCGGACAAGAGACCCAGTACTTC. It is translated as CSAPWTSGQETQYF.

V is TRBV11-2 and J is TRBJ2-2, with D perhaps matching TRBD1 (6 bases). V lost 3 bases to trimming and J lost 3 bases, with 11 bases between them. CDR1 and CDR2 from the germline V gene are SGHAT and FQNNGV. The CDR3 runs 15 residues. The CDR3 DNA reads as TGTGCCAGCAGCTTGGCACAGGGATACACCGGGGAGCTGTTTTTT. Translation gives CASSLAQGYTGELFF.

The table lists this clonotype with a few counts. No conserved phenylalanine or tryptophan is present at the end of the CDR3, so a read error is the likely explanation. The chain carries TRBV10-3 and TRBJ1-1; no definite D call. CDR3 size: 15 residues. Germline CDR1 and CDR2: ENHRY and SYGVKD. Deletions cut 2 bases from V and 1 base from J, with 11 bases between. CDR3 loop: CAISEPDKKNTEAFL. For the CDR3, the DNA is TGTGCCATCAGTGAGCCCGATAAAAAGAACACTGAAGCTTTCCTT.

The rearrangement joins TRBV7-2 to TRBJ2-3, with 12 bases identical to TRBD2. The CDR3 spans 18 residues. V trimming: 7 bases; J trimming: 1 base; junction bases outside the gene matches: 12. The germline CDR1 and CDR2 sequences are SGHTA and FQGNSA. For the CDR3, the DNA is TGTGCCAGCACCTTTACATCCCGACTAGCGGGGGGCACAGATACGCAGTATTTT. This sequence encodes CASTFTSRLAGGTDTQYF.

This clonotype appeared once. The genes are TRBV4-1 and TRBJ2-7; D not certain. V gave up 2 bases and J gave up 5 bases, with 13 bases separating them. Per the germline V gene, CDR1 is MGHRA and CDR2 is YSYEKL. This CDR3 contains 14 residues. The CDR3 DNA follows: TGCGCCAGCAGCCAACCGCCCCGACGCCACGAGCAGTACTTC. Protein product: CASSQPPRRHEQYF.

The J gene is TRBJ2-1, the V gene TRBV19, with D possibly TRBD2 on 5 matching bases. The germline CDR1 and CDR2 sequences are LNHDA and SQIVND (reference sequence). Trimming cost V 1 base and J 7 bases, with 20 bases left between them. The CDR3 spans 17 residues. CDR3 sequence (DNA): TGTGCCAGTAGTATAGGTTCGGGAAGGGCGATTTATAATGAGCAGTTCTTC. Translating gives CASSIGSGRAIYNEQFF.

This chain joins TRBV7-7 and TRBJ2-1; 9 bases fit TRBD1. Trimming cost V 1 base and J 8 bases; bases outside gene matches: 9. The CDR3 contains 16 residues. CDR1 SSHAT and CDR2 FNYEAQ come from the germline V gene (reference sequence). The CDR3, as DNA: TGTGCCAGCAGCTTAGGACCGGGACAGGGTATCGATGAGCAGTTCTTC. Translation: CASSLGPGQGIDEQFF.

The chain combines TRBV5-1 with TRBJ2-1; D is undetermined. CDR1 is SGHRS and CDR2 is YFSETQ in the germline V gene. This CDR3 has 15 amino acids. With 2 bases removed from V and 0 bases from J, the gap between germline ends came to 9 bases. CDR3 nucleotide sequence: TGCGCCAGCAGCTTCGACTGGAGCTCCTACAATGAGCAGTTCTTC. Translating gives CASSFDWSSYNEQFF.

The chain has TRBV13 and TRBJ2-7; unclear D gene. The germline V gene encodes CDR1 PRHDT and CDR2 FYEKMQ (reference sequence). Trimming removed 4 bases at V and 2 bases at J, with 12 bases between. This CDR3 is built from 14 residues. The CDR3 bases are TGTGCCAGCAGCTCATGGACCCGGACCTACGAGCAGTACTTC. Its translation: CASSSWTRTYEQYF.

This chain uses TRBV6-5 with TRBJ1-1, with 9 nucleotides matching TRBD1. Germline loops: CDR1 MNHEY, CDR2 SVGAGI. This CDR3 has 12 amino acids. J gave up 4 bases and V 7 bases, and 1 base lay outside the gene matches. CDR3 sequence reads: CASKTGGTEAFF. The CDR3 nucleotides are TGTGCCAGCAAGACAGGGGGCACTGAAGCTTTCTTT.

This clonotype turned up a few times. The chain has TRBV7-2 and TRBJ2-1; D assignment may be TRBD1 or TRBD2 (5 bases each). The ends were cut back, 0 bases at V and 4 bases at J, with 16 bases in the middle. CDR1 and CDR2 (germline): SGHTA, FQGNSA. The CDR3 runs to 17 residues. Here the CDR3 DNA reads TGTGCCAGCAGCTTAGCGGCAGCGGCCGGGGCGTACAATGAGCAGTTCTTC. Amino acids: CASSLAAAAGAYNEQFF.

This clonotype was recorded a few times. The chain joins TRBV7-2 to TRBJ2-5; 9 bases are a match to TRBD1. This CDR3 has 16 amino acids. V gave up 6 bases and J gave up 1 base; unmatched junction bases: 9. Germline values: CDR1 SGHTA, CDR2 FQGNSA. The CDR3, as DNA: TGTGCCAGCAGTCTTACCGGGACAGGGACCCAAGAGACCCAGTACTTC. The encoded protein is CASSLTGTGTQETQYF. Using reference TRBV7-2 and TRBJ2-5 for the parts outside the CDR3, the full variable domain is GAGVSQSPSNKVTEKGKDVELRCDPISGHTALYWYRQSLGQGLEFLIYFQGNSAPDKSGLPSDRFSAERTGGSVSTLTIQRTQQEDSAVYLCASSLTGTGTQETQYFGPGTRLLVL.

The table lists this clonotype with a few counts. The chain couples TRBV7-9 to TRBJ2-5; TRBD1 agrees at 8 bases. V was clipped by 4 bases and J by 3 bases; unmatched bases: 7. The CDR3 is 15 amino acids. Germline values: CDR1 SEHNR, CDR2 FQNEAQ (reference sequence). In nucleotides, the CDR3 is TGTGCCAGCAGCTCGCCGACAGGGGCAAAAGAGACCCAGTACTTC. Translation: CASSSPTGAKETQYF.

This clonotype was seen a few times. The V gene is TRBV6-5, the J gene TRBJ2-1, with a tentative D call TRBD1 (6 bases). Deletions cut 1 base from V and 4 bases from J, with 8 bases between. The germline gives CDR1 MNHEY, CDR2 SVGAGI. The CDR3 extends over 14 amino acids. DNA for the CDR3: TGTGCCAGCAGTTACTACAGGGCGTACAATGAGCAGTTCTTC. This gives the protein CASSYYRAYNEQFF.

The V gene is TRBV19, the J gene TRBJ1-5, with a tentative D call TRBD1 (6 bases). This CDR3 comprises 15 residues. Germline-derived CDR1 and CDR2 are LNHDA and SQIVND (reference sequence). Between the trimmed V and J ends, which lost 7 bases and 6 bases, there was a span of 19 bases. The CDR3 loop reads CASTPGALRGQPQHF. The CDR3 nucleotides are TGTGCCAGTACCCCAGGGGCCCTGAGGGGTCAGCCCCAGCATTTT.

This clonotype has more than one count but fewer than ten. This chain connects TRBV4-3 to TRBJ2-1; no reliable D call. V was trimmed by 1 base and J by 8 bases, leaving 18 bases between them. CDR1 and CDR2 from the germline V gene are LGHNA and YSLEER. The CDR3 contains 16 residues. The CDR3 region has the DNA TGCGCCAGCAGCCAAGGGTACCGGCCTGGGGTCGATGAGCAGTTCTTC. Translating gives CASSQGYRPGVDEQFF.

This clonotype has more than one count but fewer than ten. The gene calls are TRBV28 and TRBJ1-5; 9 bases map to TRBD1. V lost 3 bases and J lost 5; bases outside the gene matches: 5. CDR3 length: 15 amino acids. CDR1 is MDHEN and CDR2 is SYDVKM in the germline V gene. CDR3 loop: CASSFGQGLDQPQHF. As DNA, the CDR3 is TGTGCCAGCAGTTTTGGACAGGGGCTTGATCAGCCCCAGCATTTT. Based on the CDR3 plus reference TRBV28 and TRBJ1-5, the full variable domain is DVKVTQSSRYLVKRTGEKVFLECVQDMDHENMFWYRQDPGLGLRLIYFSYDVKMKEKGDIPEGYSVSREKKERFSLILESASTNQTSMYLCASSFGQGLDQPQHFGDGTRLSIL.

The chain has TRBV15 and TRBJ2-1; D is ambiguous. Germline CDR1 and CDR2: LNHNV and YYDKDF (reference sequence). CDR3 length: 12 amino acids. The CDR3 coding sequence is TGTGCGACCCGTCTAGGGAACAATGAGCAGTTCTTC. Translation: CATRLGNNEQFF. Filled out from reference TRBV15 and TRBJ2-1, the complete variable domain reads DAMVIQNPRYQVTQFGKPVTLSCSQTLNHNVMYWYQQKSSQAPKLLFHYYDKDFNNEADTPDNFQSRRPNTSFCFLDIRSPGLGDTAMYLCATRLGNNEQFFGPGTRLTVL.

The chain couples TRBV15 to TRBJ2-1, with D possibly being TRBD1 (6 bases). This CDR3 is 14 amino acids long. Germline CDR1 LNHNV, CDR2 YYDKDF (reference sequence). V lost 4 bases and J 8 bases, leaving 15 bases between the germline ends. The CDR3, as DNA: TGTGCCACCAGCACCGCATCTAGGGGGTATGAGCAGTTCTTC. It encodes CATSTASRGYEQFF.

This clonotype was seen repeatedly, ten times or more. J is TRBJ1-6 and V is TRBV19, with D maybe TRBD1 (6 bases). Germline CDR1 LNHDA, CDR2 SQIVND (reference sequence). V lost 8 bases and J 3 bases, leaving 8 bases between the germline ends. The CDR3 contains 13 residues. The CDR3 sequence is CASPGHYNSPLHF. The CDR3 nucleotides read TGTGCCAGTCCGGGACACTATAATTCACCCCTCCACTTT.

This clonotype was observed a handful of times. The V gene is TRBV7-6, the J gene TRBJ1-1; 11 positions agree with TRBD1. Germline values: CDR1 SGHVS, CDR2 FNYEAQ. The V gene end was trimmed by 3 bases and the J gene end by 0 bases; junction bases not matched to a gene: 3. The CDR3 has 16 residues. The CDR3 is CASSLRDRGMNTEAFF. CDR3 coding DNA: TGTGCCAGCAGCTTGAGGGACAGGGGGATGAACACTGAAGCTTTCTTT.

This rearrangement joins TRBV6-2 or TRBV6-3 to TRBJ2-1, with TRBD2 identical over 11 bases. Germline CDR1 MNHEY, CDR2 SVGEGT. The CDR3 consists of 16 residues. The junction had 4 bases not matched to a gene; V was cut back by 4 bases and J by 2 bases. The CDR3, as DNA: TGTGCCAGCAGTTTTCGACTAGCGGGGCCCTACAATGAGCAGTTCTTC. This gives the protein CASSFRLAGPYNEQFF.

The chain carries TRBV28 and TRBJ2-1; 10 nucleotides agree with TRBD1. In germline, CDR1 is MDHEN, CDR2 SYDVKM. The CDR3 is 15 amino acids. V shed 8 bases and J 4 bases; nucleotides not matched to a gene: 8. CDR3 amino acids: CASWGGTGVYNEQFF. In nucleotides, the CDR3 is TGTGCCAGCTGGGGTGGGACAGGGGTTTACAATGAGCAGTTCTTC.

The chain combines TRBV7-2 with TRBJ2-7; no reliable D call. Trimming took off 5 bases at V and 3 bases at J, with 11 bases between the two ends. This CDR3 is built from 13 residues. The V gene's germline CDR1 is SGHTA and CDR2 FQGNSA. For the CDR3, the DNA is TGTGCCAGCAGCCCCGATACGTACTACGAGCAGTACTTC. This codes for CASSPDTYYEQYF.

This clonotype has at least ten counts. The V gene is TRBV7-8, the J gene TRBJ2-4; D is unresolved. CDR3 length: 14 amino acids. With 5 bases removed from V and 0 bases from J, the gap between germline ends came to 8 bases. From germline, CDR1 is SGHVS and CDR2 FQNEAQ. The CDR3 sequence: CASSPPAAKNIQYF. The CDR3 region has the DNA TGTGCCAGCAGCCCTCCGGCAGCCAAAAACATTCAGTACTTC.

This rearrangement joins TRBV29-1 to TRBJ2-3; no firm D call. V was clipped by 7 bases and J by 3 bases, with 14 bases between them. Germline loops: CDR1 SQVTM, CDR2 ANQGSEA. The CDR3 extends over 13 amino acids. The CDR3 DNA follows: TGCAGCGCCCACCCCGGCGGTACAGATACGCAGTATTTT. Encoded protein: CSAHPGGTDTQYF.